This TCR beta chain emerged from a study of prognosis after radiotherapy for stage I lung cancer. Study overall: Enrollment began in the first half of 2018 and ended in 2019; the enrolled patients had stage I non-small cell lung cancer. Squamous cell carcinoma affected about 7 patients, adenocarcinoma some eleven. Radiotherapy used SBRT, divided into 3 to 5 fractions and reaching a biologically effective dose of at least 100 Gy. Study conclusions and caveats: The median unique TCR clone count dropped from roughly 9,300 to 7,200 after stereotactic body radiation therapy.

The CDR3 is made up of 14 amino acids. V trimming: 4 bases; J trimming: 1 base; junction bases outside the gene matches: 0. Germline V CDR1 and CDR2: ENHRY, SYGVKD. The authors amplified TCR beta CDR3 from genomic DNA using two-round multiplex PCR. The use of primers specific to each TRBV and TRBJ gene characterized first-round PCR. Using its own MiXCR run on the multiplex PCR reads, TCRdb lists one record per CDR3 protein. Of tens of thousands of distinct CDR3 sequences in the sample, around 43% are singletons; the top ten hold around a third. This clonotype was recorded many times. Its antigen is undetermined.

V and J are TRBV10-3 and TRBJ2-2; 7 bases agree with TRBD1. This TCR derives from a donor over 45 with non-small cell lung cancer. The sample here was PBMCs, taken before or after stereotactic body radiation therapy (not recorded which). The CDR3 here is CAISAGGNTGELFF. CDR3 DNA sequence: TGTGCCATCAGTGCAGGGGGGAACACCGGGGAGCTGTTTTTT.